A selection of T cell receptor beta chains follows, all from one sample in a study of T cell responses to AZD1222 COVID-19 vaccine. Sequenced by immunoSEQ multiplex PCR; TCRdb stores in-frame clones only, minus some. Of some 90,000 clones listed, 86% are singletons. Sample: peripheral blood, taken on day 0 of AZD1222 vaccination. Receptor source: an adult in good health. The CDR3 runs from the conserved cysteine through the conserved F or W. Each record gives: V gene, CDR3 protein.

TRBV5-5 CASSLTAGGNQPQHF
TRBV11-3 CASSRTSGRGVQFF
TRBV27 CASRFQGGRTEAFF
TRBV5-1 CASSPTLGTYNEQFF
TRBV2 CASRDGFNQPQHF
TRBV28 CASSLGGRSYNEQFF
TRBV6-5 CASSYHEAQAVGYTF
TRBV29-1 CSGTRISTDTQYF
TRBV9 CASSVSGGRRTNTEAFF
TRBV5-6 CASSSPGLYSPLHF
TRBV10-2 CASSESAGVVYEQYF
TRBV7-2 CASSPRGGSNTEAFF
TRBV6-5 CASSYSGTANEKLFF
TRBV7-8 CASSTGYVYTDTQYF
TRBV7-9 CASSLGQGNYNEQFF
TRBV19 CASSKISSRDEAEAFF
TRBV7-9 CASSRLAKKYEQYF
TRBV14 CASRKTGQGGSYGYTF
TRBV28 CASRVGTDQPQHF
TRBV10-3 CAISGGSTSATNEKLFF
TRBV7-9 CASIIGSYNEQFF
TRBV29-1 CSVDAGVSDTQYF
TRBV4-1 CASSQERTAGSYEQYF
TRBV4-1 CASTKGGTGNSPLHF
TRBV13 CASSWTGGTNEKLFF
TRBV7-9 CASSLTDRTRGEYDGELFF
TRBV9 CASSVTGGMAGELFF
TRBV28 CASSLRDLRFHTF
TRBV7-2 CASSLDTVSYNSPLHF
TRBV3-1/TRBV3-2 CASSQDVINTEAFF
TRBV30 CAWSVGGEDFF
TRBV18 CASSPPEATNEKLFF
TRBV7-2 CASSLDLASGIGDEQYF
TRBV5-1 CASSLGTAESSPLHF
TRBV2 CASREDSYNEQFF
TRBV7-9 CASSLVTTNTEAFF
TRBV9 CASSVEGTSYNEQFF